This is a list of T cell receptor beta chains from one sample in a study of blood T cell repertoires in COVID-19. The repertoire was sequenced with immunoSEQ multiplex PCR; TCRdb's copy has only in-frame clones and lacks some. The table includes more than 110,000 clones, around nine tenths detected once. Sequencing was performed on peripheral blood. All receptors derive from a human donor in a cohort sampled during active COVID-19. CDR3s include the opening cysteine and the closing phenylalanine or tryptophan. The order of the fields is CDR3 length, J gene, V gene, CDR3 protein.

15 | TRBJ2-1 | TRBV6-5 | CASSYRRELYNEQFF
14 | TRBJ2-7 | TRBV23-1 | CASSPIRGGVEQYF
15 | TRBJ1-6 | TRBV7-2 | CASSSPGQRASPLHF
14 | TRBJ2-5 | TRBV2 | CASSYLAGGLTQYF
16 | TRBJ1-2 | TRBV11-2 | CASSSRGTGSFYGYTF
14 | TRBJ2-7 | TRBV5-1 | CASSYRDRGDEQYF
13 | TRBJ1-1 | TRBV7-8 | CASSFRGRPGSFF
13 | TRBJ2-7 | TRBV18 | CASSPSSVYEQYF
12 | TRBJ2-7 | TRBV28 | CASGQGRGEQYF
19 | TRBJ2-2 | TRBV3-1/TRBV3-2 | CASSQEGLAGASNTGELFF